The 28 T cell receptor beta chains in this list originate from one sample, sequenced in a study of regulatory T cells in long-lasting Graves disease. Specified time point: persistent/refractory GD, antithyroid drugs over 5 years with positive TRAb. PBMCs provided the RNA from which the TCR library was made. With iRepertoire HTBI primers and Arm-PCR of CDR3 regions, TCR beta libraries were built. TCRdb ran MiXCR on the multiplex PCR reads and lists one entry per CDR3 protein. The sample lists hundreds of thousands of distinct CDR3 sequences; more than 20% were seen once. Sequencing was performed on peripheral blood mononuclear cells (PBMCs), taken when the disease was refractory, from a patient treated with antithyroid drugs. The receptors were sampled from a female donor with Graves disease.

This clonotype has a count of ten or more. One end of the junction varies from germline; a read error may be responsible. The chain employs TRBV18 and TRBJ2-5; D is possibly TRBD1 (5 bases). CDR1 and CDR2 (germline): KGHSH, LQKENI. This CDR3 comprises 17 residues. The CDR3 loop reads CASSSPSHRQPQETQYF. The DNA of the CDR3 is TGTGCCAGCTCATCACCCAGTCACCGACAGCCCCAAGAGACCCAGTACTTC.

This clonotype was counted between two and nine times. The chain combines TRBV20-1 with TRBJ2-2; TRBD2 agrees at 8 bases. From germline, CDR1 is DFQATT and CDR2 SNEGSKA (reference sequence). The CDR3 sequence is 16 residues long. With V trimmed by 1 base and J by 2 bases, 6 bases remained unmatched. As DNA, the CDR3 is TGCAGTGCTAGAGCGCTAGCGGGCCAAAACACCGGGGAGCTGTTTTTT. Translation gives CSARALAGQNTGELFF.

This clonotype was recorded at least ten times. V usage is TRBV28 and J usage is TRBJ2-7, with D perhaps being TRBD1 or TRBD2 (5 bases each). Looked up from germline, CDR1 is MDHEN and CDR2 is SYDVKM. V gave up 3 bases and J gave up 7 bases, with 16 bases separating them. The CDR3 loop spans 14 amino acids. DNA for the CDR3: TGTGCCAGCAGTTTTGTGGGGGTTGGGGGAGAGCAGTACTTC. This codes for CASSFVGVGGEQYF.

The chain couples TRBV7-3 to TRBJ1-2; no definite D call. Germline assignment: CDR1 SGHTA and CDR2 FQGTGA. The CDR3 has 12 amino acids. The V end was cut by 5 bases, the J end by 6 bases, with 10 bases between. The CDR3 coding sequence is TGTGCCAGCAGCGAAGGTGCAGATGGCTACACCTTC. This gives the protein CASSEGADGYTF.

The gene calls are TRBV20-1 and TRBJ2-1; 7 bases fit TRBD1. Germline V gene data show CDR1 as DFQATT and CDR2 as SNEGSKA (reference sequence). After removal of 1 base from V and 0 bases from J, the junction contained 9 bases not matched to a gene. This CDR3 is 17 amino acids long. This CDR3 reads CSARGRTGDRSYNEQFF. DNA of the CDR3: TGCAGTGCTAGAGGGCGTACAGGGGACCGCTCCTACAATGAGCAGTTCTTC.

This clonotype was counted between two and nine times. The CDR3 protein is CAIDSRYQETQYF. CDR3 in DNA: TGTGCCATCGACTCCCGGTACCAAGAGACCCAGTACTTC. The chain employs TRBV6-1 and TRBJ2-5; no clear D gene. V dropped 10 bases and J dropped 0 bases, with 12 bases sitting between them. CDR1 MNHNS and CDR2 SASEGT come from the germline V gene. The CDR3 runs to 13 residues.

This clonotype appeared a few times. The CDR3 coding sequence is TGTGCCAGCAAGTCAAGGACAGGGAATTACGAGCAGTACTTC. It translates to CASKSRTGNYEQYF. The chain uses TRBV6-1 and TRBJ2-7, with TRBD1 identical over 8 bases. V lost 7 bases to trimming and J lost 4 bases; unmatched junction nucleotides: 9. Germline V gives CDR1 MNHNS, CDR2 SASEGT. The CDR3 extends over 14 amino acids.

Points on this clonotype: This may come from a read error, since a much larger clone is one base off. The V and J genes are TRBV10-3 and TRBJ2-5, with TRBD1 matching 8 bases. The CDR3 totals 15 residues. In germline, CDR1 is ENHRY, CDR2 SYGVKD. CDR3 DNA sequence: TGTGCCATCAGAGGAGGACAGGGCGAACAAGAGGCCCAGTACTTC. Its protein product is CAIRGGQGEQEAQYF.

The rearrangement joins TRBV6-1 to TRBJ2-7; 14 positions match TRBD2. J was trimmed by 6 bases and V by 6 bases; bases with no gene match: 10. The CDR3 is 16 residues long. Per germline, CDR1 MNHNS and CDR2 SASEGT. CDR3 sequence reads: CASSSPGLAGAREQYF. CDR3 DNA sequence: TGTGCCAGCAGCTCTCCGGGACTAGCGGGAGCTCGCGAGCAGTACTTC.

V is TRBV5-6 and J is TRBJ1-1; D not certain. V was pared by 4 bases and J by 4 bases, with 11 bases between. CDR3 length equals 13 residues. Germline loops: CDR1 SGHDT, CDR2 YYEEEE. For the CDR3, the DNA is TGTGCCAGCAGCCAGGAGGACTCCACTGAAGCTTTCTTT. This translates into CASSQEDSTEAFF.

The J gene is TRBJ1-1, the V gene TRBV5-6; TRBD1 is a possible D gene (5 bases). Between the trimmed V and J ends, which lost 1 base and 5 bases, there was a span of 15 bases. Germline CDR1 reads SGHDT; CDR2 reads YYEEEE. The CDR3 loop spans 15 amino acids. The CDR3 nucleotides read TGTGCCAGCAGCTTGACCCTTGGAGGGGAAACTGAAGCTTTCTTT. As protein: CASSLTLGGETEAFF.

To note about this clonotype: A junction end diverges from the germline sequence, so it may reflect a read error. The chain joins TRBV20-1 to TRBJ2-7; 7 bases fit TRBD2. The CDR3 is made up of 15 amino acids. Germline V lookup: CDR1 DFQATT, CDR2 SNEGSKA (reference sequence). This CDR3 reads CSAREAGALGYGQYF. CDR3 DNA sequence: TGCAGTGCTAGAGAGGCGGGAGCGCTCGGCTACGGGCAGTACTTC.

This chain joins TRBV2 and TRBJ2-2; 12 bases are a match to TRBD2. V shed 8 bases, J shed 1 base, and the junction held 5 bases outside the gene matches. The length of the CDR3 is 16 residues. The germline CDR1 and CDR2 sequences are SNHLY and FYNNEI. The CDR3 spells CASEGLAGLNTGELFF. The CDR3 DNA sequence: TGTGCCAGCGAGGGACTAGCGGGCTTGAACACCGGGGAGCTGTTTTTT.

This clonotype was seen repeatedly, ten times or more. The chain uses TRBV28 and TRBJ1-5; no reliable D call. Germline values: CDR1 MDHEN, CDR2 SYDVKM. The CDR3 loop spans 14 amino acids. The germline V and J ends were trimmed by 2 bases and 4 bases, with 9 bases remaining between them. CDR3 residues: CASSLRVGNQPQHF. CDR3 DNA: TGTGCCAGCAGTTTAAGGGTCGGTAATCAGCCCCAGCATTTT.

The chain is built from TRBV3-1 and TRBJ1-1, with D unresolved. Germline V gene sequence: CDR1 LGHDT, CDR2 YNNKEL (reference sequence). This CDR3 spans 18 amino acids. The V end lost 3 bases, the J end lost 1 base, and 21 bases lay between the germline ends. The CDR3 is CASSQIGEGIFGNTEAFF. The CDR3 DNA reads TGTGCCAGCAGCCAGATTGGTGAGGGAATATTTGGGAACACTGAAGCTTTCTTT.

The rearrangement uses TRBV20-1 and TRBJ2-4, with TRBD2 matching 9 bases. The CDR3 covers 16 residues. The germline gives CDR1 DFQATT, CDR2 SNEGSKA (reference sequence). DNA of the CDR3: TGCAGCACCCCCCCGGTGCGGGAGGGGACCAAAAACATTCAGTACTTC. This codes for CSTPPVREGTKNIQYF.

This rearrangement joins TRBV18 to TRBJ2-7, with 7 bases identical to TRBD1. Germline CDR1 reads KGHSH; CDR2 reads LQKENI. J was trimmed by 5 bases and V by 3 bases; bases with no gene match: 7. The CDR3 runs to 14 residues. CDR3 in amino acids: CASSPLTGSHEQYF. The CDR3 bases are TGTGCCAGCTCACCTCTGACAGGGTCCCACGAGCAGTACTTC. The full variable domain, with the rest looked up from reference TRBV18 and TRBJ2-7, is NAGVMQNPRHLVRRRGQEARLRCSPMKGHSHVYWYRQLPEEGLKFMVYLQKENIIDESGMPKERFSAEFPKEGPSILRIQQVVRGDSAAYFCASSPLTGSHEQYFGPGTRLTVT.

This clonotype turned up a few times. The V call is TRBV13, the J call TRBJ1-4, with D perhaps TRBD1 (5 bases). V was clipped by 7 bases and J by 6 bases, with 12 bases between them. The germline gives CDR1 PRHDT, CDR2 FYEKMQ (reference sequence). This CDR3 region has 13 residues. The CDR3 nucleotides read TGTGCCAGCAAGGGGATTTCGGATGAAAAACTGTTTTTT. Its translation is CASKGISDEKLFF.

V gene TRBV4-3 combines with J gene TRBJ1-5; no clear D. Germline CDR1 and CDR2: LGHNA and YSLEER. Deletions cut 0 bases from V and 1 base from J, with 4 bases between. The CDR3 consists of 14 residues. The CDR3 is CASSQEPSNQPQHF. The CDR3 bases are TGCGCCAGCAGCCAAGAACCAAGCAATCAGCCCCAGCATTTT.

This clonotype has a handful of counts. In DNA, the CDR3 is TGTGCCAGCAGCCGAGGCCGGGCCCGGGGGGAGACCCAGTACTTC. Translating it yields CASSRGRARGETQYF. The chain has TRBV28 and TRBJ2-5; tentatively, D is TRBD2 (6 bases). CDR3 size: 15 residues. The germline V and J ends were trimmed by 6 bases and 5 bases, with 19 bases remaining between them. CDR1 is MDHEN and CDR2 is SYDVKM in the germline V gene.

The rearrangement links TRBV9 to TRBJ1-3; D unresolved. This CDR3 is built from 16 residues. V lost 4 bases and J lost 6, with 20 bases in between. The V gene's germline CDR1 is SGDLS and CDR2 YYNGEE. CDR3 sequence reads: CASSHGMAGGENTIYF. DNA for the CDR3: TGTGCCAGCAGCCATGGGATGGCAGGTGGGGAAAACACCATATATTTT.

Many counts were recorded for this clonotype. The rearrangement joins TRBV28 to TRBJ2-7, with D hard to call. V gave up 6 bases and J gave up 6 bases, with 9 bases separating them. Germline values: CDR1 MDHEN, CDR2 SYDVKM. There are 11 residues in the CDR3. Written as DNA, the CDR3 is TGTGCCAGCAGAGAAGTTGGCGAGCAGTACTTC. This gives the protein CASREVGEQYF.

This chain connects TRBV29-1 to TRBJ2-7, with a weak D call TRBD1 (6 bases). The CDR3 extends over 13 amino acids. Looked up from germline, CDR1 is SQVTM and CDR2 is ANQGSEA. Between the trimmed V and J ends, which lost 4 bases and 2 bases, there was a span of 12 bases. The CDR3 DNA reads as TGCAGCGTTGCCCGGACAGCTACCTACGAGCAGTACTTC. Translated: CSVARTATYEQYF.

This clonotype was observed a few times. This chain uses TRBV20-1 with TRBJ1-1; D is unclear. The V gene's germline CDR1 is DFQATT and CDR2 SNEGSKA (reference sequence). The germline V and J ends were trimmed by 5 bases and 3 bases, with 7 bases remaining between them. The CDR3 spans 11 residues. This CDR3 reads CSAPKHTEAFF. The DNA for the CDR3 is TGCAGTGCTCCAAAACACACTGAAGCTTTCTTT.

The J gene is TRBJ1-3, the V gene TRBV12-3 or TRBV12-4; TRBD1 is a possible D gene (6 bases). This CDR3 region has 14 residues. V was clipped by 8 bases and J by 2 bases, with 13 bases between them. For the CDR3, the DNA is TGTGCCAGCGGCAGGACAGCACCTGGAAACACCATATATTTT. Amino acid sequence: CASGRTAPGNTIYF.

Ten or more counts support this clonotype. This chain uses TRBV7-2 with TRBJ1-4, with D perhaps matching TRBD1 (5 bases). This CDR3 comprises 14 residues. Germline loops: CDR1 SGHTA, CDR2 FQGNSA. Trimming took off 2 bases at V and 7 bases at J, with 11 bases between the two ends. The DNA of the CDR3 is TGTGCCAGCAGCTTACATAGGGGAGGTGAAAAACTGTTTTTT. It is translated as CASSLHRGGEKLFF.

This clonotype was observed a few times. V usage is TRBV11-2 and J usage is TRBJ2-7; no clear D gene. The CDR3 is made up of 12 amino acids. Germline V gene sequence: CDR1 SGHAT, CDR2 FQNNGV. The V gene lost 8 bases and the J gene lost 5 bases, with 13 bases spanning the gap. As DNA, the CDR3 is TGTGCCAGCCGCCGTGGAGCAGACGAGCAGTACTTC. This encodes CASRRGADEQYF.

The J gene is TRBJ2-5, the V gene TRBV7-2; D assignment may be TRBD1 or TRBD2 (5 bases each). V was pared by 3 bases and J by 3 bases, with 14 bases between. CDR1 is SGHTA and CDR2 is FQGNSA in the germline V gene. The CDR3 has 15 amino acids. This CDR3 is CASSFGFGTKETQYF. CDR3 in DNA: TGTGCCAGCAGCTTTGGATTTGGGACCAAAGAGACCCAGTACTTC.